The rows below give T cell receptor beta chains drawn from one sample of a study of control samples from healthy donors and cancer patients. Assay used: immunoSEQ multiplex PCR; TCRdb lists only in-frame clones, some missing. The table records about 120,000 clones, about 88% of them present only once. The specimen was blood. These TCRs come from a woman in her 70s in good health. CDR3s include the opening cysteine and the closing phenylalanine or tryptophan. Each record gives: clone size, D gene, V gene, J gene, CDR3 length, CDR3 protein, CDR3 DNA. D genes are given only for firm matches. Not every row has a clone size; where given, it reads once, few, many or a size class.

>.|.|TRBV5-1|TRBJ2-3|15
CASSFGRRATDTQYF
TGCGCCAGCAGCTTTGGTCGCAGGGCTACAGATACGCAGTATTTT
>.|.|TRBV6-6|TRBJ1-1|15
CASSYQPVINTEAFF
TGTGCCAGCAGTTACCAACCCGTGATTAACACTGAAGCTTTCTTT
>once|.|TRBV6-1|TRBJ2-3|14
CASSEAAASDTQYF
TGTGCCAGCAGTGAAGCCGCAGCGTCAGATACGCAGTATTTT
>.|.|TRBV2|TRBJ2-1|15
CASSERSGLYNEQFF
TGTGCCAGCAGTGAACGTAGCGGCCTCTACAATGAGCAGTTCTTC
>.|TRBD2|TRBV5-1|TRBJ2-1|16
CASSLAGGGSYNEQFF
TGCGCCAGCAGCTTGGCGGGGGGTGGCTCCTACAATGAGCAGTTCTTC
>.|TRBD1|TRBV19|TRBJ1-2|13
CASTDRDLYGYTF
TGTGCCAGTACGGACAGGGACCTCTATGGCTACACCTTC
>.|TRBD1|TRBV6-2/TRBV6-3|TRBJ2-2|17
CASSYSPGTGESGELFF
TGTGCCAGCAGTTACTCCCCCGGGACAGGAGAATCCGGGGAGCTGTTTTTT
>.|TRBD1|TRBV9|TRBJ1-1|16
CASSVVLDRTNTEAFF
TGTGCCAGCAGCGTGGTCCTGGACAGGACGAACACTGAAGCTTTCTTT
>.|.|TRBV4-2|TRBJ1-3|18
CASSHLFWDASSGNTIYF
TGTGCCAGCAGCCATCTGTTCTGGGACGCCAGCTCTGGAAACACCATATATTTT
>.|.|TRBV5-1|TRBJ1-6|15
CASSLAAPRESPLHF
TGCGCCAGCAGCTTGGCGGCACCGAGGGAGTCACCCCTCCACTTT
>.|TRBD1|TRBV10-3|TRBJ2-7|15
CAISRTGGKSYEQYF
TGTGCCATCAGTCGGACAGGGGGCAAGTCATACGAGCAGTACTTC
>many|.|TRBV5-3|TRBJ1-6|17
CARSFSHSTRYNSPLHF
TGTGCCAGAAGCTTCAGCCACAGTACCCGATATAATTCACCCCTCCACTTT
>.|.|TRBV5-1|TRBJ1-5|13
CASSIGGDQPQHF
TGCGCCAGCAGTATAGGGGGGGATCAGCCCCAGCATTTT
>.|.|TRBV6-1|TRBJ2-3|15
CASSEAPDSTDTQYF
TGTGCCAGCAGTGAAGCCCCAGACAGCACAGATACGCAGTATTTT
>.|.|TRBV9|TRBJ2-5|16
CASSPRGAGEGETQYF
TGTGCCAGCAGCCCCCGGGGAGCAGGGGAGGGAGAGACCCAGTACTTC
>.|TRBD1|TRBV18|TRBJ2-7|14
CASANGQASYEQYF
TGTGCCAGCGCGAATGGACAGGCCTCCTACGAGCAGTACTTC
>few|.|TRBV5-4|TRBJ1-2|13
CASSLEGGYGYTF
TGTGCCAGCAGCTTGGAGGGAGGGTATGGCTACACCTTC
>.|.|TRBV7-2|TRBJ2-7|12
CASSGQSPEQYF
TGTGCCAGCAGTGGACAAAGTCCCGAGCAGTACTTC
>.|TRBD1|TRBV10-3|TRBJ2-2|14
CAISGTGVTGELFF
TGTGCCATTTCCGGGACAGGGGTTACCGGGGAGCTGTTTTTT
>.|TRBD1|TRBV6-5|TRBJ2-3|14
CASSRDRETDTQYF
TGTGCCAGCAGCAGGGACAGGGAGACAGATACGCAGTATTTT
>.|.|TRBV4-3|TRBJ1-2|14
CASSTGQGNYGYTF
TGCGCCAGCAGCACGGGGCAGGGGAACTATGGCTACACCTTC
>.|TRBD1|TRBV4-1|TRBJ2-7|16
CASSQVPGQITYEQYF
TGCGCCAGCAGCCAAGTTCCGGGACAGATTACCTACGAGCAGTACTTC
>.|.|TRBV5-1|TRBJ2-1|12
CASSLWNNEQFF
TGCGCCAGCAGCTTGTGGAACAATGAGCAGTTCTTC
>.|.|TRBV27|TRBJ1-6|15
CASKLGLRANSPLHF
TGTGCCAGCAAGCTGGGGCTCAGGGCGAATTCACCCCTCCACTTT
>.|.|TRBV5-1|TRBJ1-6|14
CASSNGQNSSPLHF
TGCGCCAGCAGCAACGGACAAAATTCCTCACCCCTCCACTTT
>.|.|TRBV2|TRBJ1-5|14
CASDGGRGNQPQHF
TGTGCCAGCGATGGGGGCCGCGGCAATCAGCCCCAGCATTTT
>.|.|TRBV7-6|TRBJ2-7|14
CASSLTGTAYEQYF
TGTGCCAGCAGCCTCACAGGGACCGCCTACGAGCAGTACTTC
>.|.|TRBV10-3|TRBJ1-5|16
CAISGGGIGYNQPQHF
TGTGCCATCAGTGGAGGCGGGATCGGGTACAATCAGCCCCAGCATTTT
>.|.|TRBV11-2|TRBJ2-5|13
CASSLEDQTEQYF
TGTGCCAGCAGCTTAGAAGATCAGACAGAACAGTACTTC
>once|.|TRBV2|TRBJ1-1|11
CASSELTEAFF
TGTGCCAGCAGTGAATTGACTGAAGCTTTCTTT
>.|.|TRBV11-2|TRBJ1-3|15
CASSLGATFGNTIYF
TGTGCCAGCAGCTTGGGGGCGACTTTTGGAAACACCATATATTTT
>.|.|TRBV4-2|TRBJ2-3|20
CASSQLTRRNTGHTTDTQYF
TGTGCCAGCAGCCAACTAACCAGGCGGAATACGGGACATACCACAGATACGCAGTATTTT
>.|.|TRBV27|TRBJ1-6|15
CASSLVFTVNSPLHF
TGTGCCAGCAGTTTAGTGTTCACAGTGAATTCACCCCTCCACTTT
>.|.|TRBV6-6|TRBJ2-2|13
CASSTGITGELFF
TGTGCCAGCTCAACAGGGATAACTGGGGAGCTGTTTTTT
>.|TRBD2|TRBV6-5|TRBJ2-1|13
CASRASGYNEQFF
TGTGCCAGCCGGGCTAGCGGGTACAATGAGCAGTTCTTC
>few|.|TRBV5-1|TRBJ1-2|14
CASSLNYQGRGYTF
TGCGCCAGCAGCTTGAACTACCAAGGCCGAGGCTACACCTTC
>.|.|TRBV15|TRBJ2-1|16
CATSRDLVGGSREQFF
TGTGCCACCAGCAGAGATTTGGTAGGGGGTTCCCGGGAGCAGTTCTTC
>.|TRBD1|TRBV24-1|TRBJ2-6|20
CATSALPTGTGWSGANVLTF
TGTGCCACCAGTGCCCTTCCTACCGGGACAGGCTGGTCTGGGGCCAACGTCCTGACTTTC
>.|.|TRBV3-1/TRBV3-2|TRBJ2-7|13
CASSQVGGAEQYF
TGTGCCAGCAGCCAAGTAGGGGGGGCGGAGCAGTACTTC
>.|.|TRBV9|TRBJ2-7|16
CASSPRTDRLNYEQYF
TGTGCCAGCAGCCCACGGACGGATCGTTTGAACTACGAGCAGTACTTC
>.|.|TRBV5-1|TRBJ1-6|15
CASSLESSYNSPLHF
TGCGCCAGCAGCTTGGAGAGCTCCTATAATTCACCCCTCCACTTT